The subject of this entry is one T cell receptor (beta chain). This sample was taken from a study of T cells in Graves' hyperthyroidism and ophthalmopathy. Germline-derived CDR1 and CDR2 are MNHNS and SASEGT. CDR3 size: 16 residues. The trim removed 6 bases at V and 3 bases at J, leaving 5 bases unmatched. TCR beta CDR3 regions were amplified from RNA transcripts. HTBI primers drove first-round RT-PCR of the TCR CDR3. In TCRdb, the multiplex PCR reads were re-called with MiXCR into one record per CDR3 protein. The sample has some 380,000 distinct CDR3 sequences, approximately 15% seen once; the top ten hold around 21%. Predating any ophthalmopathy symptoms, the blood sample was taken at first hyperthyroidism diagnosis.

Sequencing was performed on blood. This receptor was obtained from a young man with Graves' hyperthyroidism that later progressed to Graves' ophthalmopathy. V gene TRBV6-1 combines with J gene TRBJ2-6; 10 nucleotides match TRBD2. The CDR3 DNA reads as TGTGCCAGCAGGGGACTAGCGCACCGTGGGGCCAACGTCCTGACTTTC. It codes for CASRGLAHRGANVLTF.